The source of this TCR beta chain is a study of early T cells in non-severe SARS-CoV-2 infection. The overall study: Unsorted whole-blood RNA was sequenced in bulk, leaving chains unpaired.

The CDR3 contains 14 residues. The V end was cut by 6 bases, the J end by 0 bases, with 15 bases between. Per the germline V gene, CDR1 is DFQATT and CDR2 is SNEGSKA (reference sequence). The study's findings and limits: Private and CD4 specificities were missed by VDJdb matching, skewed to anti-spike CD8.

This clonotype was picked up many times. Its antigen is still unknown. Attachment of unique molecular identifiers was made to individual cDNA molecules. TCRdb re-called the 5' RACE reads through MiXCR, storing one row per CDR3 protein. This sample has approximately 85,000 distinct CDR3 sequences, with 10% to 15% found just once. The chain uses TRBV20-1 and TRBJ2-7; TRBD1 is a possible D gene (7 bases). The source is an adult who was a healthcare worker with PCR-confirmed SARS-CoV-2 infection or an uninfected control (not recorded which). The sequenced sample was whole blood. This CDR3 reads CSALADRSSYEQYF. In DNA form, the CDR3 reads TGCAGTGCCTTAGCGGACAGGAGCTCCTACGAGCAGTACTTC.